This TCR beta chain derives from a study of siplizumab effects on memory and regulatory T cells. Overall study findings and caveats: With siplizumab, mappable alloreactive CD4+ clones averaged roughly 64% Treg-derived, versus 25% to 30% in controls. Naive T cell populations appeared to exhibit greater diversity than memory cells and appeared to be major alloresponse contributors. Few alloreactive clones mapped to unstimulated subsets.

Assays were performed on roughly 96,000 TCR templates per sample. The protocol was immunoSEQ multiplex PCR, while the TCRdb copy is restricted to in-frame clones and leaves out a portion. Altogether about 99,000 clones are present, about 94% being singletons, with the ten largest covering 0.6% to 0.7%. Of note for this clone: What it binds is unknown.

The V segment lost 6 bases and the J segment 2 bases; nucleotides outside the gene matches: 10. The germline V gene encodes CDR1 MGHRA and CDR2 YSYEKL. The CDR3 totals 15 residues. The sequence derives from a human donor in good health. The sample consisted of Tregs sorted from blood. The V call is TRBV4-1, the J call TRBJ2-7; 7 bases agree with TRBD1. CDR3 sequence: CASSLRTGVAYEQYF. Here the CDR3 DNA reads TGCGCCAGCAGTCTCCGGACAGGAGTAGCCTACGAGCAGTACTTC.